A selection of T cell receptor beta chains follows, all from one sample in a study of cytomegalovirus exposure and HLA in healthy donors. TCRdb's table, derived via immunoSEQ multiplex PCR, lists solely in-frame clones and lacks some. The data contain about 170,000 clones, around 76% of them seen just once; the ten biggest clones take up under 2.5%. Sequenced: PBMCs. Receptors originate from a woman aged 25-40 years in good health and CMV-seropositive. Each CDR3 is given with its conserved first and last residue. The D gene is left open where the match is weak. Clone size, where shown, is once, few, many, or a class for clones that have expanded.

.	few	TRBJ1-1	TRBV5-8	CASSLGANTEAFF	TGTGCCAGCAGCTTGGGGGCCAACACTGAAGCTTTCTTT
TRBD1	.	TRBJ1-2	TRBV15	CATSRDKAGQGANGYTF	TGTGCCACCAGCAGAGATAAGGCAGGACAGGGGGCAAATGGCTACACCTTC
.	.	TRBJ1-2	TRBV6-5	CASSSTGYGYTF	TGTGCCAGCAGTTCGACAGGTTATGGCTACACCTTC
.	.	TRBJ2-4	TRBV29-1	CSVDPGKNIQYF	TGCAGCGTTGATCCCGGGAAAAACATTCAGTACTTC
.	.	TRBJ1-3	TRBV21-1	CASSKVAGRGPKGNTIYF	TGTGCCAGCAGCAAAGTGGCTGGTAGGGGGCCAAAGGGAAACACCATATATTTT
.	.	TRBJ2-5	TRBV14	CASSQYSETQYF	TGTGCCAGCAGCCAATATTCTGAGACCCAGTACTTC
TRBD1	.	TRBJ2-1	TRBV6-5	CASSLSWTGPNEQFF	TGTGCCAGCAGTCTTTCATGGACAGGGCCAAATGAGCAGTTCTTC
TRBD1	.	TRBJ1-1	TRBV7-8	CASRLDRGLEAFF	TGTGCCAGCAGACTAGACAGGGGACTTGAAGCTTTCTTT
TRBD1	.	TRBJ2-7	TRBV6-5	CASSGTGDYEQYF	TGTGCCAGCAGTGGGACAGGGGACTACGAGCAGTACTTC
.	.	TRBJ1-2	TRBV4-1	CASSQVGRGYHGYTF	TGCGCCAGCAGCCAAGTAGGCAGGGGTTATCATGGCTACACCTTC
.	.	TRBJ2-3	TRBV29-1	CSVDGKGDTDTQYF	TGCAGCGTTGATGGGAAGGGGGACACAGATACGCAGTATTTT
TRBD2	.	TRBJ2-1	TRBV5-1	CASSLEASGGNYNEQFF	TGCGCCAGCAGCTTGGAGGCTAGCGGGGGGAACTACAATGAGCAGTTCTTC
.	.	TRBJ1-1	TRBV10-3	CASYDQGQQNTEAFF	TGTGCGAGTTACGATCAAGGACAGCAGAACACTGAAGCTTTCTTT
.	.	TRBJ1-1	TRBV4-1	CASSQVNINTEAFF	TGCGCCAGCAGCCAAGTCAACATCAACACTGAAGCTTTCTTT
TRBD1	once	TRBJ2-7	TRBV30	CAWSRDRGPIGGYEQYF	TGTGCCTGGAGCCGGGACAGGGGCCCGATAGGAGGATACGAGCAGTACTTC
.	.	TRBJ1-1	TRBV2	CASAIGTEAFF	TGTGCCAGCGCAATCGGCACTGAAGCTTTCTTT
TRBD2	.	TRBJ2-1	TRBV5-1	CASSWGLAGGEQFF	TGCGCCAGCAGCTGGGGACTAGCGGGGGGTGAGCAGTTCTTC
TRBD1	.	TRBJ1-1	TRBV5-1	CASSSNAGTGGMNTEAFF	TGCGCCAGCAGCTCAAATGCCGGGACAGGGGGAATGAACACTGAAGCTTTCTTT
.	.	TRBJ1-2	TRBV5-1	CASSFGGNYGYTF	TGCGCCAGCAGCTTCGGGGGAAACTATGGCTACACCTTC
.	once	TRBJ2-7	TRBV7-2	CASKNPGTHYEQYF	TGTGCCAGCAAGAACCCCGGGACACACTACGAGCAGTACTTC
.	.	TRBJ1-2	TRBV5-1	CASSREVSDGYTF	TGCGCCAGCAGTAGGGAGGTTTCGGATGGCTACACCTTC
.	.	TRBJ1-5	TRBV28	CASSSQGRLGLQSNQPQHF	TGTGCCAGCAGTTCACAGGGACGCTTGGGATTGCAAAGCAATCAGCCCCAGCATTTT
.	.	TRBJ2-7	TRBV7-8	CASSLGGGPNEQYF	TGTGCCAGCAGCTTAGGCGGAGGGCCCAACGAGCAGTACTTC
TRBD1	.	TRBJ1-1	TRBV5-1	CASSSTGGAGTEAFF	TGCGCCAGCAGTTCTACAGGGGGCGCTGGCACTGAAGCTTTCTTT
TRBD2	.	TRBJ2-3	TRBV5-1	CASSLGQRGASTDTQYF	TGCGCCAGCAGCTTGGGCCAGCGGGGGGCTAGCACAGATACGCAGTATTTT
.	.	TRBJ2-5	TRBV30	CAWGGAGNWRSETQYF	TGTGCCTGGGGAGGAGCTGGTAACTGGCGGTCGGAGACCCAGTACTTC
.	.	TRBJ2-5	TRBV28	CASALRGAIYF	TGTGCCAGCGCTTTACGGGGGGCCATTTACTTC
TRBD1	.	TRBJ1-1	TRBV5-1	CASSVDRGLEEAFF	TGCGCCAGCAGCGTGGACAGGGGTCTCGAGGAAGCTTTCTTT
.	.	TRBJ1-1	TRBV6-5	CASRGQIHTEAFF	TGTGCCAGCAGAGGACAGATTCACACTGAAGCTTTCTTT
TRBD1	.	TRBJ1-2	TRBV2	CASSDLGTGGFGYTF	TGTGCCAGCAGTGATCTCGGGACAGGGGGCTTTGGCTACACCTTC
.	once	TRBJ1-5	TRBV28	CASSLENQPQHF	TGTGCCAGCAGTCTCGAGAATCAGCCCCAGCATTTT
TRBD1	.	TRBJ1-2	TRBV6-5	CASSYSGTGNGYTF	TGTGCCAGCAGTTACTCCGGGACAGGGAATGGCTACACCTTC
.	.	TRBJ1-4	TRBV29-1	CSVRGGDLGEKLFF	TGCAGCGTCCGGGGCGGGGATTTGGGTGAAAAACTGTTTTTT
.	.	TRBJ2-7	TRBV5-1	CASSDSSYEQYF	TGCGCCAGCAGCGATAGCTCCTACGAGCAGTACTTC
TRBD2	few	TRBJ2-2	TRBV4-1	CASSQGTSGNTGELFF	TGCGCCAGCAGCCAAGGGACTAGTGGGAACACCGGGGAGCTGTTTTTT
.	few	TRBJ1-2	TRBV15	CATSRTLLGANGYTF	TGTGCCACCAGCAGAACCCTACTTGGGGCTAATGGCTACACCTTC
TRBD1	.	TRBJ1-1	TRBV4-3	CASSQEGTGVLNTEAFF	TGCGCCAGCAGCCAAGAGGGGACAGGGGTACTGAACACTGAAGCTTTCTTT
.	few	TRBJ2-3	TRBV7-8	CASSALGSTDTQYF	TGTGCCAGCAGCGCTCTCGGGAGCACAGATACGCAGTATTTT
TRBD2	.	TRBJ2-7	TRBV4-3	CASSQGSGGSGSYEQYF	TGCGCCAGCAGCCAAGGGTCGGGCGGGAGTGGATCCTACGAGCAGTACTTC
.	.	TRBJ2-3	TRBV18	CASSPIGLSTDTQYF	TGTGCCAGCTCACCAATAGGACTCAGCACAGATACGCAGTATTTT
TRBD1	.	TRBJ2-7	TRBV2	CAGTGTGAGEQYF	TGTGCTGGTACCGGGACAGGGGCTGGCGAGCAGTACTTC
.	.	TRBJ1-2	TRBV30	CAWSAGGGDGYTF	TGTGCCTGGAGTGCGGGGGGAGGGGATGGCTACACCTTC
TRBD1	.	TRBJ1-4	TRBV4-3	CASSQDPGQGNEKLFF	TGCGCCAGCAGCCAAGATCCGGGACAGGGGAATGAAAAACTGTTTTTT
.	.	TRBJ1-1	TRBV25-1	CASKWDKRIPMNTEAFF	TGTGCCAGCAAATGGGACAAGAGAATCCCCATGAACACTGAAGCTTTCTTT
.	.	TRBJ1-1	TRBV30	CAWISFTEAFF	TGTGCCTGGATATCCTTCACTGAAGCTTTCTTT
.	.	TRBJ2-7	TRBV9	CASSVVAEDYEQYF	TGTGCCAGCAGCGTAGTGGCGGAAGACTACGAGCAGTACTTC
.	.	TRBJ2-5	TRBV29-1	CSVTSGETQYF	TGCAGCGTTACCAGTGGAGAGACCCAGTACTTC
TRBD1	few	TRBJ2-3	TRBV5-4	CASSLARTTGGAGTTDTQYF	TGTGCCAGCAGCTTGGCCCGTACGACAGGGGGCGCGGGGACCACAGATACGCAGTATTTT
TRBD1	.	TRBJ2-5	TRBV5-8	CASSPGTGGQETQYF	TGTGCCAGCAGCCCCGGGACAGGGGGCCAGGAGACCCAGTACTTC
.	.	TRBJ1-2	TRBV6-5	CASSEDTRRGVVF	TGTGCCAGCAGCGAGGACACGAGAAGAGGTGTTGTCTTC
.	.	TRBJ2-1	TRBV15	CATSRDTGGEQFF	TGTGCCACCAGCAGAGATACCGGAGGCGAGCAGTTCTTC
TRBD1	.	TRBJ1-5	TRBV19	CASSTPRDRGNQPQHF	TGTGCCAGTAGTACCCCCCGGGACAGGGGCAATCAGCCCCAGCATTTT
.	.	TRBJ2-7	TRBV5-5	CASGDNSYEQYF	TGTGCCAGCGGGGACAATTCCTACGAGCAGTACTTC
TRBD1	.	TRBJ1-1	TRBV7-9	CASSTQGGTEAFF	TGTGCCAGCAGCACGCAGGGGGGAACTGAAGCTTTCTTT
TRBD2	.	TRBJ2-7	TRBV5-1	CASKGTSGLDEQYF	TGCGCCAGCAAAGGGACTAGCGGGCTCGACGAGCAGTACTTC
.	.	TRBJ2-2	TRBV5-1	CASRTTGELFF	TGCGCCAGCAGAACAACCGGGGAGCTGTTTTTT
.	once	TRBJ2-2	TRBV9	CASRTRAGELFF	TGTGCCAGCAGAACACGAGCGGGGGAGCTGTTTTTT
TRBD1	.	TRBJ1-1	TRBV10-3	CAISGLTGGVSTEAFF	TGTGCCATCAGTGGTCTGACAGGGGGCGTTTCCACTGAAGCTTTCTTT
.	.	TRBJ2-2	TRBV9	CASSVRGLAEVWTGELFF	TGTGCCAGCAGCGTCAGGGGGCTAGCGGAGGTGTGGACCGGGGAGCTGTTTTTT